This section outlines one T cell receptor beta chain sequence together with its context. The sample comes from a study of PD-L1 blockade in urothelial cancer. The table came from immunoSEQ multiplex PCR; TCRdb's copy has only in-frame clones and leaves some out. The table includes tens of thousands of clones, roughly four fifths detected once. Germline V gene sequence: CDR1 ENHRY, CDR2 SYGVKD. The length of the CDR3 is 15 residues. The V end was cut by 3 bases, the J end by 0 bases, with 9 bases between. Sequencing used PBMCs, obtained around atezolizumab (anti-PD-L1) treatment. The TCR comes from a man aged 70 or older with urothelial cancer. The chain is built from TRBV10-3 and TRBJ1-5; D unresolved. CDR3 in amino acids: CAISDKQASNQPQHF. In DNA form, the CDR3 reads TGTGCCATCAGTGACAAGCAGGCTAGCAATCAGCCCCAGCATTTT.